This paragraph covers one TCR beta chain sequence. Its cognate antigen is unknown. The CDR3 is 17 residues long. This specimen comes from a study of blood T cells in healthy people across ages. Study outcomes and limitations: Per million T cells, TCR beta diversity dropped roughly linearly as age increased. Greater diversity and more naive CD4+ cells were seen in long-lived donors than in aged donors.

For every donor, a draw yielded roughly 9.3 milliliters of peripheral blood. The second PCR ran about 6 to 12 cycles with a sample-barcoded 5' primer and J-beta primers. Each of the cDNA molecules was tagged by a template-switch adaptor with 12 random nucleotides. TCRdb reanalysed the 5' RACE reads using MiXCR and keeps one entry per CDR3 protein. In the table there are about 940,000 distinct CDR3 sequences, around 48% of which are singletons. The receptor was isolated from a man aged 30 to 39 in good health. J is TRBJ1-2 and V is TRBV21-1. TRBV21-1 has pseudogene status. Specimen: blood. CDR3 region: CASSKVGFLRENYGYTF. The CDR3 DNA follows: TGTGCCAGCAGCAAAGTGGGGTTTCTCAGAGAAAACTATGGCTACACCTTC.